The table lists the clone carrying this T cell receptor beta chain with a few counts. What it binds is unknown. The CDR3 has 13 residues. V shed 2 bases and J shed 3 bases, with 8 bases lying between them. Germline lookup yields CDR1 SGHTA and CDR2 FQGNSA. The data belong to a study of blood T cells in healthy people across ages. The use of a sample-barcoded 5' primer and a J-beta primer mix characterized a second PCR of about 6 to 11 cycles. TCRdb used MiXCR to reprocess the 5' RACE reads, holding one entry per CDR3 protein. The table has over 1.5 million distinct CDR3 sequences, about 49% seen once. Whole-study results and caveats: Long-lived donors carried more naive CD4+ cells and greater diversity than aged donors.

Drawing of peripheral blood yielded roughly 9.8 milliliters from each donor. The amount of total RNA extracted per sample was at least 5.5 micrograms. The sequence was obtained from a woman between 35 and 50 years old in good health. The chain carries TRBV7-2 and TRBJ2-7; no clear D gene. The specimen was blood. The CDR3 loop is CASSLMSDYEQYF. CDR3 DNA sequence: TGTGCCAGCAGCTTAATGTCCGACTACGAGCAGTACTTC.